This entry describes one T cell receptor (beta chain). What it binds is not known. The sample is drawn from a study of cytomegalovirus exposure and HLA in healthy donors. Findings of the study overall: The authors later linked a missense DCLRE1C variant to TCR beta V- and J-gene trimming. TCR beta chains numbering some 150 were designated cytomegalovirus-associated.

The PCR had 60 Vbeta and 13 Jbeta primers. Assay: immunoSEQ multiplex PCR; the TCRdb copy retains only in-frame clones and omits some. The table includes about 170,000 clones, over 75% detected once. Germline loops: CDR1 SEHNR, CDR2 FQNEAQ (reference sequence). Trimming cost V 6 bases and J 6 bases, with 9 bases left between them. This CDR3 is built from 12 residues. This clonotype originated in a female donor in good health and CMV-seronegative. J is TRBJ1-3 and V is TRBV7-9; D remains unclear. Sequencing was done on a sample of PBMCs. The CDR3 bases are TGTGCCAGCAGTTGGGGAGAAAACACCATATATTTT. This codes for CASSWGENTIYF.